This TCR beta chain stems from a study of cytomegalovirus exposure and HLA in healthy donors. To note about this clone: The target antigen is unknown.

The CDR3 runs 14 residues. CDR1 and CDR2 (germline): MDHEN, SYDVKM. V lost 3 bases, J lost 7 bases, and 13 bases lay in between. Primers for the PCR totalled 60 Vbeta and 13 Jbeta. The protocol was immunoSEQ multiplex PCR, while the TCRdb copy is restricted to in-frame clones and leaves out a portion. This table has around 150,000 clones, roughly 80% appearing once. Study observations and caveats: By a later analysis, the bulk of CMV-associated TCR beta chains appeared HLA-restricted.

This sequence joins TRBV28 and TRBJ1-5, with D uncertain. This clonotype originated in a woman in her thirties or forties in good health and CMV-seropositive. The sequenced sample consisted of PBMCs. This CDR3 is CASSFAGNRQPQHF. CDR3 in DNA: TGTGCCAGCAGTTTTGCGGGGAATCGGCAGCCCCAGCATTTT.